Shown below are 26 T cell receptor beta chains from a single sample sequenced in a study of identifying expanded T cells in peripheral blood. Clones were read by immunoSEQ multiplex PCR, and TCRdb kept only the in-frame ones, dropping some. The profile covers around 100,000 clones, with over 75% appearing a single time and just over 5.5% taken by the ten largest. Material: blood. These receptors all stem from a person aged 18 to 70 in good health.

This clone was detected once. The genes are TRBV10-3 and TRBJ1-2; 7 nucleotides line up with TRBD1. The CDR3 extends over 14 amino acids. Germline assignment: CDR1 ENHRY and CDR2 SYGVKD. V lost 5 bases, J lost 4 bases, and 7 bases stayed unmatched. CDR3 nucleotides: TGTGCCATCAGTTCCGGGACAGAAATCTATGGCTACACCTTC. Protein product: CAISSGTEIYGYTF.

The chain has TRBV14 and TRBJ1-1, with D uncertain. The CDR3 length is 13 residues. With 1 base removed from V and 10 bases from J, the gap between germline ends came to 13 bases. Germline CDR1 reads SGHDN; CDR2 reads FVKESK. The CDR3 loop reads CASSQGFRSGAFF. In DNA form, the CDR3 reads TGTGCCAGCAGCCAAGGGTTTCGTAGTGGAGCTTTCTTT.

The chain has TRBV13 and TRBJ2-3, with a tentative D call TRBD2 (6 bases). There are 15 residues in the CDR3. Trimming shortened V by 6 bases and J by 5 bases, and 18 bases separated the two germline ends. Per the germline V gene, CDR1 is PRHDT and CDR2 is FYEKMQ (reference sequence). The CDR3 DNA follows: TGTGCCAGCAGGGTATCAGGAGGGCCGCGAGATACGCAGTATTTT. Translation: CASRVSGGPRDTQYF. The complete variable domain, with remaining parts taken from reference TRBV13 and TRBJ2-3, reads AAGVIQSPRHLIKEKRETATLKCYPIPRHDTVYWYQQGPGQDPQFLISFYEKMQSDKGSIPDRFSAQQFSDYHSELNMSSLELGDSALYFCASRVSGGPRDTQYFGPGTRLTVL.

The chain combines TRBV19 with TRBJ2-2; TRBD1 aligns across 9 bases. Germline CDR1 is LNHDA and CDR2 is SQIVND (reference sequence). The CDR3 is 15 residues long. The trim removed 9 bases at V and 1 base at J, leaving 6 bases unmatched. The CDR3, as DNA: TGTGCCAGCCGGGGACAGGGCCTGAACACCGGGGAGCTGTTTTTT. This gives the protein CASRGQGLNTGELFF.

This chain connects TRBV6-1 to TRBJ1-2, with a tentative D call TRBD1 (5 bases). CDR3 length equals 15 residues. V shed 0 bases and J shed 4 bases, with 12 bases lying between them. Germline CDR1 reads MNHNS; CDR2 reads SASEGT. The CDR3 coding sequence is TGTGCCAGCAGTGAAGCGCCAGGGAGGACCTATGGCTACACCTTC. Encoded protein: CASSEAPGRTYGYTF.

This clone was picked up one time. In nucleotides, the CDR3 is TGTGCCAGCAGCTTGGGGGTGGCTAGCGGTAACACCGGGGAGCTGTTTTTT. It encodes CASSLGVASGNTGELFF. This sequence joins TRBV11-1 and TRBJ2-2; 7 nucleotides line up with TRBD2. The CDR3 contains 17 residues. Trimming at V came to 3 bases and at J to 2 bases, leaving 9 bases not matched to a gene. Looked up from germline, CDR1 is SGHAT and CDR2 is FQDESV (reference sequence).

J is TRBJ1-2 and V is TRBV5-1; perhaps TRBD1 as D (5 bases). The germline V gene has CDR1 SGHRS and CDR2 YFSETQ. The CDR3 sequence is 15 residues long. Trimming cost V 0 bases and J 2 bases, with 11 bases left between them. The CDR3 protein is CASSLASTDNYGYTF. The CDR3 DNA sequence: TGCGCCAGCAGCTTGGCCTCGACAGACAACTATGGCTACACCTTC.

V gene TRBV6-1 combines with J gene TRBJ1-1; D is ambiguous. Germline V CDR1 and CDR2: MNHNS, SASEGT. The length of the CDR3 is 16 residues. The V end lost 1 base, the J end lost 2 bases, and 14 bases lay between the germline ends. CDR3 loop: CASSEDLIGLNTEAFF. The CDR3 coding sequence is TGTGCCAGCAGTGAAGATTTGATAGGGCTAAACACTGAAGCTTTCTTT.

The CDR3, as DNA: TGTGCCAGCAGCTTAGTCGCCAATCCCACCGGGGAGCTGTTTTTT. Amino acids: CASSLVANPTGELFF. The rearrangement links TRBV7-2 to TRBJ2-2; no firm D call. The CDR3 sequence is 15 residues long. With 1 base removed from V and 4 bases from J, the gap between germline ends came to 10 bases. Germline values: CDR1 SGHTA, CDR2 FQGNSA.

The chain combines TRBV30 with TRBJ1-6; a possible D gene is TRBD1 (6 bases). Deletions cut 3 bases from V and 3 bases from J, with 15 bases between. CDR3 length equals 16 residues. Germline CDR1 is GTSNPN and CDR2 is SVGIG (reference sequence). The chain's CDR3 is CAWRPPGQNYNSPLHF. CDR3 DNA sequence: TGTGCCTGGAGACCCCCCGGACAGAACTATAATTCACCCCTCCACTTT.

On this clone: Additional DNA sequences in this sample encode the identical CDR3. V usage is TRBV6-5 and J usage is TRBJ1-1; tentatively, D is TRBD1 (6 bases). The CDR3 runs to 13 residues. Trimming removed 2 bases at V and 5 bases at J, with 9 bases between. The germline CDR1 and CDR2 sequences are MNHEY and SVGAGI. DNA for the CDR3: TGTGCCAGCAGTTACCTACAGGGAACTGAAGCTTTCTTT. This sequence encodes CASSYLQGTEAFF.

The chain has TRBV11-2 and TRBJ2-7, with 14 nucleotides matching TRBD2. Germline CDR1 SGHAT, CDR2 FQNNGV. The CDR3 totals 15 residues. The V segment lost 7 bases and the J segment 6 bases; nucleotides outside the gene matches: 8. For the CDR3, the DNA is TGTGCCAGCACCCCGGGACTAGCGGGAGTATCCGAGCAGTACTTC. This encodes CASTPGLAGVSEQYF.

The rearrangement joins TRBV6-1 to TRBJ1-1; no firm D call. V was shortened by 8 bases and J by 6 bases, with 13 bases between the two germline ends. The CDR3 runs 12 residues. The germline V gene encodes CDR1 MNHNS and CDR2 SASEGT. For the CDR3, the DNA is TGTGCCAGCCGATCGGCTTTACCTGAAGCTTTCTTT. This sequence encodes CASRSALPEAFF.

This clone was seen only a few times. The rearrangement joins TRBV13 to TRBJ1-2; 11 bases map to TRBD1. CDR1 and CDR2 from the germline V gene are PRHDT and FYEKMQ (reference sequence). V shed 4 bases and J 7 bases; nucleotides not matched to a gene: 5. The CDR3 consists of 14 residues. The chain's CDR3 is CASSSRTGGGGYTF. The CDR3 DNA is TGTGCCAGCAGCTCCCGGACAGGGGGCGGTGGCTACACCTTC. Together with reference TRBV13 and TRBJ1-2, the CDR3 gives the full variable domain: AAGVIQSPRHLIKEKRETATLKCYPIPRHDTVYWYQQGPGQDPQFLISFYEKMQSDKGSIPDRFSAQQFSDYHSELNMSSLELGDSALYFCASSSRTGGGGYTFGSGTRLTVV.

The V and J genes are TRBV19 and TRBJ2-1; no reliable D call. V was clipped by 2 bases and J by 4 bases, with 12 bases between them. Germline V gene data show CDR1 as LNHDA and CDR2 as SQIVND (reference sequence). There are 15 residues in the CDR3. CDR3: CASSIKAYGYNEQFF. DNA for the CDR3: TGTGCCAGTAGTATAAAGGCGTACGGATACAATGAGCAGTTCTTC.

This sequence joins TRBV29-1 and TRBJ2-7; possible D gene TRBD2, 6 bases. The CDR3 sequence is 13 residues long. The germline CDR1 and CDR2 sequences are SQVTM and ANQGSEA. V dropped 5 bases and J dropped 1 base, with 12 bases sitting between them. CDR3 sequence: CSVKSGTSYEQYF. The CDR3 coding sequence is TGCAGCGTTAAGTCCGGGACTTCCTACGAGCAGTACTTC.

This chain uses TRBV19 with TRBJ1-2, with D perhaps matching TRBD1 (5 bases). This CDR3 is built from 12 residues. Per germline, CDR1 LNHDA and CDR2 SQIVND (reference sequence). V lost 8 bases and J 6 bases, leaving 13 bases between the germline ends. CDR3: CASSDSLHGYTF. CDR3 nucleotides: TGTGCCAGTTCAGACAGCCTCCATGGCTACACCTTC.

The rearrangement joins TRBV29-1 to TRBJ1-2; TRBD1 matches 9 bases. The CDR3 is 16 residues long. Trimming took 4 bases from V and 6 from J; bases not matched to a gene: 15. From germline, CDR1 is SQVTM and CDR2 ANQGSEA. CDR3 sequence: CSVVSQPGQGIDGYTF. The CDR3 nucleotides are TGCAGCGTTGTATCCCAACCAGGACAGGGGATAGATGGCTACACCTTC.

The V gene is TRBV30, the J gene TRBJ1-4; no clear D gene. CDR3 size: 14 residues. Trimming took off 0 bases at V and 7 bases at J, with 12 bases between the two ends. Germline V gene data show CDR1 as GTSNPN and CDR2 as SVGIG (reference sequence). The CDR3 DNA reads as TGTGCCTGGAGTGTGCGACAAAGTTTTGAAAAACTGTTTTTT. Protein product: CAWSVRQSFEKLFF.

The gene calls are TRBV6-1 and TRBJ1-5; the D gene is possibly TRBD1 (5 bases). The CDR3 length is 12 residues. V lost 4 bases to trimming and J lost 11 bases, with 12 bases between them. Germline CDR1 MNHNS, CDR2 SASEGT. The CDR3 DNA follows: TGTGCCAGCAGTGCGGGGGTTTCGTCCCAGCATTTT. Translated, it gives CASSAGVSSQHF.

The DNA for the CDR3 is TGTGCCAGCAGCTCTCGGGGGACGCAGGGTAACTATGGCTACACCTTC. Its protein is CASSSRGTQGNYGYTF. V and J are TRBV27 and TRBJ1-2; possible D gene TRBD1, 5 bases. The CDR3 covers 16 residues. Germline-derived CDR1 and CDR2 are MNHEY and SMNVEV (reference sequence). With 6 bases removed from V and 1 base from J, the gap between germline ends came to 18 bases.

CDR3 bases: TGTGCCAGCAGCTCCAGCGACGTCAGCAATCAGCCCCAGCATTTT. Its protein product is CASSSSDVSNQPQHF. The V gene is TRBV7-9, the J gene TRBJ1-5, with D unclear. This CDR3 contains 15 residues. CDR1 is SEHNR and CDR2 is FQNEAQ in the germline V gene (reference sequence). The V end lost 4 bases, the J end lost 1 base, and 11 bases lay between the germline ends.

There are a few counts of this clone. V and J are TRBV6-5 and TRBJ2-7; D is unresolved. V was cut by 5 bases and J by 7 bases, with 9 bases left in between. The CDR3 is 11 amino acids. Germline CDR1 is MNHEY and CDR2 is SVGAGI. In nucleotides, the CDR3 is TGTGCCAGCAGTGAATGGCAAGAGCAGTACTTC. Translation: CASSEWQEQYF.

The CDR3 nucleotides read TGTGCCAGCAGCCCGATGACAGGGGCCAACACCGGGGAGCTGTTTTTT. Amino acid sequence: CASSPMTGANTGELFF. The V and J genes are TRBV9 and TRBJ2-2; 8 bases line up with TRBD1. Trimming removed 4 bases from V and 2 bases from J; junction bases left unmatched: 7. The CDR3 runs 16 residues. Germline assignment: CDR1 SGDLS and CDR2 YYNGEE.

The chain carries TRBV5-5 and TRBJ2-1; 11 nucleotides line up with TRBD2. V lost 1 base to trimming and J lost 9 bases; unmatched junction nucleotides: 6. CDR1 and CDR2 (germline): SGHKS, YYEKEE (reference sequence). The CDR3 has 15 amino acids. Here the CDR3 DNA reads TGTGCCAGCAGCTTGCTCTCTAGCGGGAGGTCTGAGCAGTTCTTC. This gives the protein CASSLLSSGRSEQFF.

This clone was seen more than once but under ten times. The CDR3 DNA sequence: TGTGCCAGCAGGCAGGGACCGAACTATGGCTACACCTTC. Its protein product is CASRQGPNYGYTF. The J gene is TRBJ1-2, the V gene TRBV14; D is perhaps TRBD1 (5 bases). Trimming removed 6 bases from V and 2 bases from J, with 10 bases in between. Germline V CDR1 and CDR2: SGHDN, FVKESK. The CDR3 extends over 13 amino acids.